This T cell receptor beta chain was sequenced in a study of PD-1 blockade in mismatch repair-deficient tumors. As for the study in general: All were previously treated, progressing patients with eleven to twelve mismatch repair-deficient cancer types. Study conclusions and caveats: After pembrolizumab, tumor-resident clones rose rapidly, then generally contracted before radiologic responses.

Profiling relied on immunoSEQ multiplex PCR, and the TCRdb table lists in-frame clones only, not all of them. The sample gives around 100,000 clones, about 74% of which show up once; roughly 4.8% is in the top ten. This clone was detected a few times. Its specificity is unknown. Germline CDR1 is MDHEN and CDR2 is SYDVKM. The CDR3 length is 13 residues. Trimming removed 9 bases from V and 3 bases from J, with 14 bases in between. Mismatch repair deficiency was confirmed in all patients, by PCR or immunohistochemistry. The chain uses TRBV28 and TRBJ1-2; D is unclear. The clonotype originates from an adult with mismatch repair-deficient cancer. The source was peripheral blood, collected roughly 60 weeks after starting pembrolizumab. CDR3 DNA: TGTGCCAGTTGGAGTGATAAAGACTATGGCTACACCTTC. This gives the protein CASWSDKDYGYTF.